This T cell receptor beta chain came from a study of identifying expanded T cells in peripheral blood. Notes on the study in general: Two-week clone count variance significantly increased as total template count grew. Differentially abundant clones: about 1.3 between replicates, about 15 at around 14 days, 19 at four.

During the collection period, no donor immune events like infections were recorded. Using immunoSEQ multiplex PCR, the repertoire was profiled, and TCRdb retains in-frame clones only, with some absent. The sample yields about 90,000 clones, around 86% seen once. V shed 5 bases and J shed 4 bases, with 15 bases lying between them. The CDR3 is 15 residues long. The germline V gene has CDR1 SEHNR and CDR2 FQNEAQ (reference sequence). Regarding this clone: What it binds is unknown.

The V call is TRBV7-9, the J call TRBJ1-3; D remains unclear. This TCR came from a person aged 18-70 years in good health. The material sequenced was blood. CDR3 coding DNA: TGTGCCAGCAGCATAGGAGGTTCAACGGGAAACACCATATATTTT. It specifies CASSIGGSTGNTIYF.